This TCR beta chain was sequenced for a study of blood T cell repertoires in COVID-19. The V gene end was trimmed by 3 bases and the J gene end by 4 bases; junction bases not matched to a gene: 4. Germline values: CDR1 SGHRS, CDR2 YFSETQ. The CDR3 covers 16 residues. Regarding this clone: This CDR3 is also generated by other DNA sequences in the sample.

Assay: immunoSEQ multiplex PCR; the TCRdb copy retains only in-frame clones and omits some. The repertoire consists of around 300,000 clones, with around 90% occurring once and the leading ten covering 1.5% to 2%. The chain couples TRBV5-1 to TRBJ2-3, with 14 bases that match TRBD2. Sequenced sample: PBMCs or T cells enriched from blood (not recorded which). The sequence came from a woman in her thirties or forties who had recovered from COVID-19. CDR3 DNA sequence: TGCGCCAGCAGCTCGGGACTAGCGGGAGTGGCAGATACGCAGTATTTT. It is translated as CASSSGLAGVADTQYF.